One sample yielded the 30 T cell receptor beta chains listed below, sequenced in a study of OX40 agonist ivuxolimab in advanced cancers. TCRdb keeps only in-frame clones here, not all; method: immunoSEQ multiplex PCR. This sample has about 91,000 clones, with 84% found just once. Sample: CD4+ or CD8+ T cells sorted from blood, taken in a trial of the OX40 agonist ivuxolimab. All receptors derive from an adult with an advanced solid tumor such as melanoma, head and neck, liver or kidney cancer.

This chain joins TRBV28 and TRBJ2-3; TRBD2 agrees at 7 bases. Germline V gives CDR1 MDHEN, CDR2 SYDVKM. With 7 bases clipped from V and 2 bases from J, the junction kept 9 bases outside the gene matches. This CDR3 is 15 amino acids long. CDR3 protein: CASNLPAGYTDTQYF. CDR3 sequence (DNA): TGTGCCAGCAACCTTCCAGCGGGGTACACAGATACGCAGTATTTT.

The V and J genes are TRBV4-1 and TRBJ1-2; D gene uncertain. CDR1 is MGHRA, CDR2 YSYEKL, per germline. Between the trimmed V and J ends, which lost 5 bases and 7 bases, there was a span of 14 bases. This CDR3 contains 13 residues. CDR3 residues: CASSFEPGGGYTF. As DNA, the CDR3 is TGCGCCAGCAGCTTCGAACCCGGTGGTGGCTACACCTTC.

The V and J genes are TRBV7-9 and TRBJ2-5; 11 bases are a match to TRBD1. Per the germline V gene, CDR1 is SEHNR and CDR2 is FQNEAQ (reference sequence). The CDR3 has 14 amino acids. The trim removed 5 bases at V and 5 bases at J, leaving 4 bases unmatched. The CDR3 loop reads CASSAGTGGETQYF. The CDR3 DNA is TGTGCCAGCAGCGCCGGGACAGGGGGGGAGACCCAGTACTTC.

The sample holds one count of this clone. The chain links TRBV11-2 to TRBJ2-7; the D is unclear. CDR1 SGHAT and CDR2 FQNNGV come from the germline V gene. Trimming pared 0 bases from V and 2 bases from J, leaving 5 bases between. The CDR3 loop spans 13 amino acids. The CDR3 reads CASSLDLPYEQYV. The CDR3 DNA reads as TGTGCCAGCAGCTTAGATCTTCCCTACGAGCAGTACGTC.

This chain joins TRBV15 and TRBJ2-7; 7 nucleotides match TRBD2. Looked up from germline, CDR1 is LNHNV and CDR2 is YYDKDF (reference sequence). The CDR3 is 16 residues long. The V segment lost 0 bases and the J segment 2 bases; nucleotides outside the gene matches: 7. The CDR3, as DNA: TGTGCCACCAGCAGAGAGTACGGCGGGGGAACCTACGAGCAGTACTTC. Its protein product is CATSREYGGGTYEQYF.

The J gene is TRBJ1-4, the V gene TRBV19, with TRBD1 as a possible D gene (5 bases). CDR3 length equals 15 residues. Germline lookup yields CDR1 LNHDA and CDR2 SQIVND (reference sequence). The ends were cut back, 4 bases at V and 3 bases at J, with 12 bases in the middle. CDR3 sequence reads: CASSTPGFANEKLFF. The CDR3 bases are TGTGCCAGTAGTACACCAGGGTTCGCTAATGAAAAACTGTTTTTT.

The chain joins TRBV5-1 to TRBJ2-3, with TRBD1 as a possible D gene (7 bases). In germline, CDR1 is SGHRS, CDR2 YFSETQ. V was shortened by 4 bases and J by 3 bases, with 18 bases between the two germline ends. The CDR3 length is 16 residues. The chain's CDR3 is CASSPGATGRTDTQYF. Written as DNA, the CDR3 is TGCGCCAGCAGCCCCGGGGCGACAGGGAGGACAGATACGCAGTATTTT.

The rearrangement links TRBV11-1 to TRBJ1-1, with 7 bases matching TRBD1. The CDR3 covers 16 residues. V lost 5 bases and J lost 2; bases outside the gene matches: 11. CDR1 is SGHAT and CDR2 is FQDESV in the germline V gene (reference sequence). The CDR3 nucleotides are TGTGCCAGCAGCCCGCGGGACAGCAAAATAAACACTGAAGCTTTCTTT. Its protein is CASSPRDSKINTEAFF.

The genes are TRBV18 and TRBJ2-5; the D is unclear. The CDR3 is 14 residues long. Trimming took off 3 bases at V and 1 base at J, with 9 bases between the two ends. In germline, CDR1 is KGHSH, CDR2 LQKENI. Here the CDR3 DNA reads TGTGCCAGCTCACCTGGCGCAATCCAAGAGACCCAGTACTTC. Its protein product is CASSPGAIQETQYF.

The chain carries TRBV7-3 and TRBJ2-1; a possible D gene is TRBD2 (6 bases). This CDR3 is 14 amino acids long. CDR1 and CDR2 (germline): SGHTA, FQGTGA. The germline V and J ends were trimmed by 3 bases and 3 bases, with 9 bases remaining between them. DNA for the CDR3: TGTGCCAGCAGCTTGGGGGGATACTACAATGAGCAGTTCTTC. Protein: CASSLGGYYNEQFF.

This clone occurred once. CDR3 DNA: TGTGCTAGTGGTCCGGGACAGGGACTGGAGACCCAGTACTTC. As protein: CASGPGQGLETQYF. The rearrangement links TRBV12-5 to TRBJ2-5, with 9 bases aligning to TRBD1. CDR1 and CDR2 (germline): LGHNT, FRNRAP. Unmatched junction bases numbered 6, after V lost 5 bases and J lost 5 bases. This CDR3 comprises 14 residues.

This clone was seen only a few times. The chain links TRBV14 to TRBJ1-3; D gene uncertain. The ends were cut back, 0 bases at V and 0 bases at J, with 12 bases in the middle. CDR3 length: 17 residues. Germline V gene lookup returns CDR1 SGHDN and CDR2 FVKESK. The CDR3 DNA reads TGTGCCAGCAGCCAAGATGGTGGGATACGCTCTGGAAACACCATATATTTT. This encodes CASSQDGGIRSGNTIYF.

The CDR3 spells CASSLTPVSTDTQYF. CDR3 nucleotide sequence: TGTGCCAGCAGCTTAACCCCAGTTAGCACAGATACGCAGTATTTT. The genes are TRBV7-2 and TRBJ2-3; D call uncertain. CDR1 is SGHTA, CDR2 FQGNSA, per germline. With 2 bases removed from V and 0 bases from J, the gap between germline ends came to 9 bases. The CDR3 contains 15 residues.

The V call is TRBV27, the J call TRBJ1-1; D is unresolved. Germline V gene lookup returns CDR1 MNHEY and CDR2 SMNVEV (reference sequence). Trimming cost V 6 bases and J 0 bases, with 11 bases left between them. The CDR3 is made up of 14 amino acids. CDR3 amino acids: CASRPDGLNTEAFF. DNA for the CDR3: TGTGCCAGCAGACCAGACGGCCTGAACACTGAAGCTTTCTTT.

V is TRBV28 and J is TRBJ2-1; D gene uncertain. This CDR3 spans 12 amino acids. The V gene's germline CDR1 is MDHEN and CDR2 SYDVKM. Trimming took off 11 bases at V and 1 base at J, with 9 bases between the two ends. The CDR3 protein is CASVGSYNEQFF. The CDR3 bases are TGTGCCTCCGTCGGTTCCTACAATGAGCAGTTCTTC.

V gene TRBV2 combines with J gene TRBJ2-3, with D perhaps matching TRBD1 (6 bases). The V gene's germline CDR1 is SNHLY and CDR2 FYNNEI. Trimming pared 2 bases from V and 4 bases from J, leaving 13 bases between. This CDR3 is built from 15 residues. CDR3 residues: CASSEWGPPSDTQYF. The CDR3 DNA is TGTGCCAGCAGTGAATGGGGGCCCCCCTCAGATACGCAGTATTTT.

The chain joins TRBV7-2 to TRBJ1-1; a weak D match, TRBD1 (5 bases). Germline CDR1 and CDR2: SGHTA and FQGNSA. V lost 0 bases and J lost 0, with 11 bases in between. CDR3 length: 16 amino acids. CDR3 DNA: TGTGCCAGCAGCTTAGCCGGGTTGGGGGTGAACACTGAAGCTTTCTTT. This sequence encodes CASSLAGLGVNTEAFF.

This sequence joins TRBV29-1 and TRBJ1-2; D is unresolved. Germline CDR1 and CDR2: SQVTM and ANQGSEA. This CDR3 has 15 residues. Trimming took off 5 bases at V and 2 bases at J, with 18 bases between the two ends. CDR3 sequence reads: CSVTVLKGGNYGYTF. The CDR3 DNA follows: TGCAGCGTTACAGTGCTGAAAGGAGGAAACTATGGCTACACCTTC.

This clone has a handful of counts. J is TRBJ2-3 and V is TRBV6-4; D is ambiguous. Germline V gene lookup returns CDR1 MRHNA and CDR2 SNTAGT. V gave up 6 bases and J gave up 0 bases, with 10 bases separating them. The CDR3 consists of 14 residues. DNA for the CDR3: TGTGCCAGCAGCCCTGATCCTAGCACAGATACGCAGTATTTT. The encoded protein is CASSPDPSTDTQYF.

This chain connects TRBV19 to TRBJ1-1, with 10 positions matching TRBD1. J was trimmed by 3 bases and V by 8 bases; bases with no gene match: 12. The length of the CDR3 is 16 residues. Germline loops: CDR1 LNHDA, CDR2 SQIVND (reference sequence). The CDR3, as DNA: TGTGCCAGTCAGGGGACAGGGGTTTTAGTCGACACTGAAGCTTTCTTT. Translated: CASQGTGVLVDTEAFF.

The V and J genes are TRBV4-2 and TRBJ1-1; the match to TRBD1 covers 7 bases. The CDR3 loop spans 16 amino acids. Germline CDR1 reads LGHNA; CDR2 reads YNFKEQ. The ends lost 3 bases at V and 3 bases at J; junction bases unmatched: 10. CDR3 sequence (DNA): TGTGCCAGCAGCCAGAAGAGGGACAGCGAGGACACTGAAGCTTTCTTT. Encoded protein: CASSQKRDSEDTEAFF.

The chain combines TRBV5-1 with TRBJ2-5; D gene unclear. The CDR3 totals 13 residues. The germline CDR1 and CDR2 sequences are SGHRS and YFSETQ. V was cut by 1 base and J by 3 bases, with 7 bases left in between. DNA for the CDR3: TGCGCCAGCAGCTTGTTGGTAGAAGAGACCCAGTACTTC. It codes for CASSLLVEETQYF.

The chain uses TRBV5-4 and TRBJ2-3; D might be TRBD1 or TRBD2, each matching 5 bases. The CDR3 covers 15 residues. The germline V gene has CDR1 SGHNT and CDR2 YYREEE (reference sequence). Trimming left V 4 bases short and J 5 bases short, with 17 bases between. The CDR3 DNA follows: TGTGCCAGCAGCCCCCCGGGACCTGGGGGAGATACGCAGTATTTT. This translates into CASSPPGPGGDTQYF.

The chain uses TRBV7-2 and TRBJ1-1, with TRBD1 identical over 7 bases. The V gene's germline CDR1 is SGHTA and CDR2 FQGNSA. The CDR3 sequence is 14 residues long. The V gene end was trimmed by 5 bases and the J gene end by 1 base; junction bases not matched to a gene: 4. The CDR3 DNA follows: TGTGCCAGCAGCGTACAGGGGACGAACACTGAAGCTTTCTTT. It encodes CASSVQGTNTEAFF. Supplemented by reference TRBV7-2 and TRBJ1-1, the full variable domain reads GAGVSQSPSNKVTEKGKDVELRCDPISGHTALYWYRQSLGQGLEFLIYFQGNSAPDKSGLPSDRFSAERTGGSVSTLTIQRTQQEDSAVYLCASSVQGTNTEAFFGQGTRLTVV.

V usage is TRBV4-3 and J usage is TRBJ2-2; D is ambiguous. Per germline, CDR1 LGHNA and CDR2 YSLEER. The CDR3 sequence is 14 residues long. The V and J ends lost 0 bases and 3 bases respectively, with 5 bases between them. DNA of the CDR3: TGCGCCAGCAGCCAAGAGTCATACACCGGGGAGCTGTTTTTT. It is translated as CASSQESYTGELFF.

This clone was observed a few times. The chain is built from TRBV6-5 and TRBJ1-5; no clear D gene. Germline CDR1 and CDR2: MNHEY and SVGAGI. V shed 5 bases and J shed 2 bases, with 10 bases lying between them. The CDR3 covers 14 residues. For the CDR3, the DNA is TGTGCCAGCAGTCCCCGGTGGGGCAATCAGCCCCAGCATTTT. It encodes CASSPRWGNQPQHF.

This chain links TRBV6-1 with TRBJ1-5; D perhaps matches TRBD1 (5 bases). CDR1 and CDR2 (germline): MNHNS, SASEGT. The CDR3 is made up of 14 amino acids. Trimming left V 6 bases short and J 8 bases short, with 17 bases between. CDR3 in amino acids: CASRKGSGSEPQHF. The DNA of the CDR3 is TGTGCCAGCAGGAAGGGGAGCGGATCTGAGCCCCAGCATTTT.

This chain links TRBV28 with TRBJ1-2; 8 bases map to TRBD1. The J segment lost 1 base and the V segment lost 3 bases, leaving 4 bases of the junction unmatched. The V gene's germline CDR1 is MDHEN and CDR2 SYDVKM. The CDR3 has 15 amino acids. CDR3 amino acids: CASSFTDRDNYGYTF. The CDR3 DNA is TGTGCCAGCAGTTTTACGGACAGGGATAACTATGGCTACACCTTC.

The rearrangement uses TRBV7-2 and TRBJ1-1; D gene ambiguous. Germline V gives CDR1 SGHTA, CDR2 FQGNSA. This CDR3 has 13 residues. V shed 6 bases and J shed 3 bases, with 11 bases lying between them. The chain's CDR3 is CASRERVDTEAFF. For the CDR3, the DNA is TGTGCCAGCAGGGAGCGGGTGGACACTGAAGCTTTCTTT.

The V and J genes are TRBV28 and TRBJ1-2, with 7 bases aligning to TRBD1. The germline gives CDR1 MDHEN, CDR2 SYDVKM. CDR3 size: 14 residues. Losses at the gene ends were 6 bases for V and 8 bases for J; bases not matched to a gene: 12. CDR3 sequence (DNA): TGTGCCAGCAGGCGCCATGACAGGGAAAAGGGCTACACCTTC. Its translation is CASRRHDREKGYTF.